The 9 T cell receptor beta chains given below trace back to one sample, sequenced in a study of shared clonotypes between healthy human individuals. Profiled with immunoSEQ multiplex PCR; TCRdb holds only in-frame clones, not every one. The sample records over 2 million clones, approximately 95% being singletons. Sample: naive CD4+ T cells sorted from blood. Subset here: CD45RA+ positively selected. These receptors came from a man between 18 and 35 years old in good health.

The CDR3 is CASTYRGSNTGELFF. CDR3 sequence (DNA): TGTGCCAGCACCTACAGGGGATCGAACACCGGGGAGCTGTTTTTT. This chain uses TRBV6-5 with TRBJ2-2; the match to TRBD1 covers 7 bases. The germline gives CDR1 MNHEY, CDR2 SVGAGI. The CDR3 runs to 15 residues. With V trimmed by 7 bases and J by 0 bases, 5 bases remained unmatched.

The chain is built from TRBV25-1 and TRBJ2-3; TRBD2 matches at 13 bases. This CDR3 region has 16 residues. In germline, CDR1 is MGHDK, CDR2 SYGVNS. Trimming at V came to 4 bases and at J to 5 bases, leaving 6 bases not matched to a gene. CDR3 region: CASSAGTSGVEDTQYF. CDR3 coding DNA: TGTGCCAGCAGTGCCGGGACTAGCGGGGTGGAAGATACGCAGTATTTT.

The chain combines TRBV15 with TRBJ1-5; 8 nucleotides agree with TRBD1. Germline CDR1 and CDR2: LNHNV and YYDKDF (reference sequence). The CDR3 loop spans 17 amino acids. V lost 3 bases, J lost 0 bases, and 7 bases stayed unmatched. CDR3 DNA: TGTGCCACCAGCAGGAGGGACAGGCGCAATAGCAATCAGCCCCAGCATTTT. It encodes CATSRRDRRNSNQPQHF.

The CDR3, as DNA: TGTGCCAGCAGCCAGGTCGGGCGAAATCAGCCCCAGCATTTT. Translated, it gives CASSQVGRNQPQHF. This sequence joins TRBV7-2 and TRBJ1-5; D not certain. This CDR3 comprises 14 residues. Trimming stripped 5 bases from V and 4 bases from J, with 12 bases between. Germline loops: CDR1 SGHTA, CDR2 FQGNSA.

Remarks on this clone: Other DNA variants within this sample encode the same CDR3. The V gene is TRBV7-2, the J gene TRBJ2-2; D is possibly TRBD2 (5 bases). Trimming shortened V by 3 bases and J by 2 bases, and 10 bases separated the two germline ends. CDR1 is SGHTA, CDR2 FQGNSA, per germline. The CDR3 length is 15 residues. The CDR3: CASSLVAGNTGELFF. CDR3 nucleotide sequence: TGTGCCAGCAGCTTGGTTGCGGGTAACACCGGGGAGCTGTTTTTT. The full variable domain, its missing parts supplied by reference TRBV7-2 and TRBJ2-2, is GAGVSQSPSNKVTEKGKDVELRCDPISGHTALYWYRQSLGQGLEFLIYFQGNSAPDKSGLPSDRFSAERTGGSVSTLTIQRTQQEDSAVYLCASSLVAGNTGELFFGEGSRLTVL.

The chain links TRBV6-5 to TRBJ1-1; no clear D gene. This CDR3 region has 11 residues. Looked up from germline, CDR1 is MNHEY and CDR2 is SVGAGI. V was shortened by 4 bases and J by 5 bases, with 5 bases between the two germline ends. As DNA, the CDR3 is TGTGCCAGCAGTTCCCTTACTGAAGCTTTCTTT. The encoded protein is CASSSLTEAFF.

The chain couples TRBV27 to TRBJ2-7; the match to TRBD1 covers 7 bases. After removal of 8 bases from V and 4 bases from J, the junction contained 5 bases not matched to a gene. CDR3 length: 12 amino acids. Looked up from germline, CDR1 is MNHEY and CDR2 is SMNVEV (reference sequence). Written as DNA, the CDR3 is TGTGCCAGCGGGGACAGAGTTTACGAGCAGTACTTC. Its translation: CASGDRVYEQYF.

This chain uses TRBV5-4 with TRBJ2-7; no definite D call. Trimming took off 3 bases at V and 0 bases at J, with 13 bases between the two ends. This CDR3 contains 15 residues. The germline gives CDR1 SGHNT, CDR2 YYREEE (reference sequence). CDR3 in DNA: TGTGCCAGCAGCTGGAAGGCGGTTAACTCCTACGAGCAGTACTTC. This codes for CASSWKAVNSYEQYF.

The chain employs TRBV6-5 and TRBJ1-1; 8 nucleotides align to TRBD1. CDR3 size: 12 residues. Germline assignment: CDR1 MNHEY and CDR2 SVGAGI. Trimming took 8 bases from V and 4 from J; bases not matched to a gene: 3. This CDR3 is CASGDRSTEAFF. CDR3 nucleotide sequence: TGTGCCAGCGGGGACAGGAGCACTGAAGCTTTCTTT.